This T cell receptor (beta chain) is drawn from a study of cytomegalovirus exposure and HLA in healthy donors. Though nominally healthy at sampling, donors likely had unrecorded immune exposures. This PCR relied on a set of 60 Vbeta primers and 13 Jbeta primers. Produced via immunoSEQ multiplex PCR; TCRdb's table is partial and in-frame only. The sample consists of roughly 100,000 clones, nearly 85% of them appearing once. Trimming left V 0 bases short and J 3 bases short, with 9 bases between. This CDR3 is 15 amino acids long. Germline V gives CDR1 LGHNA, CDR2 YSLEER. This clone was counted a few times. Its antigen is currently unknown. Whole-study results and caveats: Excluded were some V segments that proved indistinguishable, including TRBV6-2 and TRBV6-3. Relative to the approximately 680-donor mean, N-insertions were reportedly fewer in an Asian-associated ancestry cluster in a later analysis.

Sequenced sample: PBMCs. The receptor comes from a man younger than 35 in good health and CMV-seronegative. This chain connects TRBV4-3 to TRBJ1-5, with D unresolved. CDR3 protein: CASSQDRGLNQPQHF. DNA of the CDR3: TGCGCCAGCAGCCAAGATCGGGGTCTCAATCAGCCCCAGCATTTT.